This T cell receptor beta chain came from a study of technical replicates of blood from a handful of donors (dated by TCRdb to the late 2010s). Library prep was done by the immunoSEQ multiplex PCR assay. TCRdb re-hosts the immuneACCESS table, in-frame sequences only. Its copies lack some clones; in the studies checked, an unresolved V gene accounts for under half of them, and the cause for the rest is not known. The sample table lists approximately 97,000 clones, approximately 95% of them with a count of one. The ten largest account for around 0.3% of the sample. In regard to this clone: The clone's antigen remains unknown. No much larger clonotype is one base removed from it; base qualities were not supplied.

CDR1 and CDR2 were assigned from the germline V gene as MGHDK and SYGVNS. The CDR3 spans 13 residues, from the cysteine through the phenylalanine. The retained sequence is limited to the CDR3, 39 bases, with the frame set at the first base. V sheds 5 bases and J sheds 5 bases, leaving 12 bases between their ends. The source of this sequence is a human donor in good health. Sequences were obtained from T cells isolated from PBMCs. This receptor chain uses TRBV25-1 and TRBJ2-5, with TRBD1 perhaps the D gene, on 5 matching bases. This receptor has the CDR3 CASSYTGRETQYF. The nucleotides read TGTGCCAGCAGTTATACAGGCCGGGAGACCCAGTACTTC.